This T cell receptor beta chain was found in a study of blood T cell repertoires in COVID-19. For the study at large: Sources were T cells, B-cell-depleted T cells, or PBMCs; the material itself was cDNA or gDNA.

The age range of participants was 18 to 89 years, with residence in fewer than 25 US areas. Recovered participants had two consecutive negative NP/OP PCR tests, healthcare professional clearance, or symptom resolution. The assay was immunoSEQ multiplex PCR, and TCRdb's table has in-frame clones only and misses some. The table shows 310,000 or so clones, with approximately 90% occurring only once. The sample consisted of PBMCs or T cells enriched from blood (not recorded which). This TCR was recovered from a woman between 35 and 50 years old who had recovered from COVID-19.

CDR3 nucleotide sequence: TGTGCCAGCAGCCCAGCCGGACTAGCGTTAGGCGGGGAGCTGTTTTTT. It codes for CASSPAGLALGGELFF. The chain employs TRBV5-4 and TRBJ2-2; the match to TRBD2 covers 9 bases. CDR3 length: 16 residues. J gave up 7 bases and V 4 bases, and 11 bases lay outside the gene matches. Germline CDR1 reads SGHNT; CDR2 reads YYREEE (reference sequence).